These 31 T cell receptor beta chains were all obtained from the same sample, sequenced in a study of tumor-infiltrating lymphocytes in primary liver carcinoma. Co-extracted RNA and DNA came from approximately 20-30 mg of unsorted bulk tissue. With a constant-region primer, TCR beta cDNA was made from around 530 ng of total RNA. ARM-PCR was slightly modified, and three nested multiplex PCR rounds with it gave rise to the TCR beta libraries. TRBV1-TRBV30 forward primers and a C-beta reverse primer were used in the first two PCR rounds, which each ran for about 9 cycles. TCRdb reanalysed the multiplex PCR reads using MiXCR and keeps one entry per CDR3 protein. The sample shows more than 30,000 distinct CDR3 sequences, 75% of them seen only once. Material for sequencing was tumor-adjacent normal liver tissue. These receptors originate from a man aged 40-49 years with primary liver carcinoma and hepatitis B virus infection.

The V and J genes are TRBV5-1 and TRBJ2-1, with D possibly TRBD2 on 7 matching bases. Trimming removed 4 bases at V and 5 bases at J, with 16 bases between. CDR1 SGHRS and CDR2 YFSETQ come from the germline V gene. The CDR3 loop spans 15 amino acids. The CDR3 bases are TGCGCCAGCAGCGCGGGACTAACAGGGAACAATGAGCAGTTCTTC. Its translation is CASSAGLTGNNEQFF.

Comments on this clonotype: One end of the junction is discordant with germline, which a read error may explain. The chain recombines TRBV6-1 with TRBJ1-2; 11 positions agree with TRBD1. Germline V gives CDR1 MNHNS, CDR2 SASEGT. The CDR3 is 16 residues long. The CDR3, as DNA: TGTGTCAGCAGTCCCCGGACAGGGGGCAATTCTTATGGCTACACCTTC. It translates to CVSSPRTGGNSYGYTF.

The table lists this clonotype with a few counts. This chain uses TRBV6-2 or TRBV6-3 with TRBJ1-1; 8 nucleotides align to TRBD1. The length of the CDR3 is 14 residues. V shed 10 bases, J shed 10 bases, and the junction held 17 bases outside the gene matches. Germline loops: CDR1 MNHEY, CDR2 SVGEGT. DNA for the CDR3: TGTGCCACGCGAACAGGGGGACTGGGACCTGGAGCTTTCTTT. It codes for CATRTGGLGPGAFF.

With regard to this clonotype: One end of the junction is discordant with germline, which a read error may explain. This sequence joins TRBV4-2 and TRBJ1-1; no clear D. The CDR3 is 15 residues long. The V gene's germline CDR1 is LGHNA and CDR2 YNFKEQ. CDR3 in amino acids: CTSSQDTAEDTEAFF. The CDR3 nucleotides are TGTACCAGCAGCCAAGATACCGCCGAGGACACTGAAGCTTTCTTT.

About this clonotype itself: This CDR3 is missing its conserved last phenylalanine or tryptophan, likely due to a read error. The chain uses TRBV11-1 and TRBJ2-1, with 7 bases lining up with TRBD2. The germline V gene encodes CDR1 SGHAT and CDR2 FQDESV (reference sequence). This CDR3 spans 14 amino acids. The chain's CDR3 is CANSLSGIYNEQFS. CDR3 nucleotides: TGTGCCAACAGCCTAAGCGGGATATACAATGAGCAGTTCTCC.

This clonotype has a count of ten or more. This chain links TRBV12-3 or TRBV12-4 with TRBJ1-1; D is undetermined. The germline V and J ends were trimmed by 6 bases and 5 bases, with 13 bases remaining between them. This CDR3 region has 13 residues. CDR3 loop: CASSNIEGTEAFF. Written as DNA, the CDR3 is TGTGCCAGCAGCAACATTGAAGGGACTGAAGCTTTCTTT.

On this clonotype itself: The conserved closing phenylalanine or tryptophan is absent in this CDR3, likely reflecting a read error. The chain uses TRBV6-5 and TRBJ2-2; maybe TRBD2 (6 bases). The CDR3 sequence is 14 residues long. Germline assignment: CDR1 MNHEY and CDR2 SVGAGI. Trimming stripped 0 bases from V and 14 bases from J, with 16 bases between. The CDR3, as DNA: TGTGCCAGCAGTTACTCGAGGAAACGGGAGAAACTGTTTATT. Translated, it gives CASSYSRKREKLFI.

This sequence joins TRBV5-1 and TRBJ2-1; TRBD2 aligns across 7 bases. Germline V gene data show CDR1 as SGHRS and CDR2 as YFSETQ. The CDR3 is 16 amino acids. V gave up 4 bases and J gave up 7 bases; unmatched junction bases: 14. CDR3 in amino acids: CASSPLTSVSPNEQFF. The CDR3 coding sequence is TGCGCCAGCAGCCCGTTAACTAGCGTGAGTCCTAATGAGCAGTTCTTC.

On this clonotype: This CDR3 is missing its conserved last phenylalanine or tryptophan, likely due to a read error. Because the CDR3's place on the DNA is in doubt, the DNA is left out and the CDR3 is given as listed by TCRdb. The chain employs TRBV6-4 and TRBJ1-1. Germline CDR1 MRHNA, CDR2 SNTAGT. The CDR3 is made up of 13 amino acids, end residues included. CDR3 protein: CASSDSGNNETFS.

In this sample, this clonotype turned up once. Germline and junction disagree at one end, which may indicate a read error. V gene TRBV5-4 combines with J gene TRBJ2-5; 8 bases are shared with TRBD2. The V gene's germline CDR1 is SGHNT and CDR2 YYREEE (reference sequence). The CDR3 has 13 residues. The CDR3 bases are TGTGCCAGCGGCTTTCGGGGGGGCGAGACCCAGCACTTC. It specifies CASGFRGGETQHF.

About this clonotype itself: A read error is likely, as this CDR3 ends without the conserved phenylalanine or tryptophan. The chain joins TRBV5-6 to TRBJ2-3, with D possibly matching TRBD2 (6 bases). Trimming removed 4 bases at V and 5 bases at J, with 14 bases between. Germline V lookup: CDR1 SGHDT, CDR2 YYEEEE. This CDR3 has 14 residues. DNA for the CDR3: TGTGCCAGCAGCCTCTCGCGGGGCGGAGATACGCAGTATTAT. Encoded protein: CASSLSRGGDTQYY.

The rearrangement links TRBV6-5 to TRBJ2-7; tentatively, D is TRBD1 (6 bases). CDR1 is MNHEY and CDR2 is SVGAGI in the germline V gene. The CDR3 is 14 residues long. Trimming shortened V by 5 bases and J by 3 bases, and 14 bases separated the two germline ends. Here the CDR3 reads CASSPATGCYEQYF. The CDR3 nucleotides read TGTGCCAGCAGTCCTGCGACAGGATGCTACGAGCAGTACTTC.

A note on this clonotype: The junction differs from germline at one of its ends, possibly a read error. The CDR3 loop reads CASSLLAGGPADTQYF. CDR3 coding DNA: TGTGCCAGCAGCTTGCTCGCGGGAGGGCCCGCAGATACACAGTACTTT. V gene TRBV5-4 combines with J gene TRBJ2-3; the match to TRBD2 covers 9 bases. In germline, CDR1 is SGHNT, CDR2 YYREEE (reference sequence). This CDR3 spans 16 amino acids.

The J gene is TRBJ2-1, the V gene TRBV12-3 or TRBV12-4; a weak D match, TRBD1 (6 bases). The V gene lost 10 bases and the J gene lost 10 bases, with 17 bases spanning the gap. This CDR3 region has 12 residues. The CDR3 nucleotides are TGTGCCAACACCAGGGGATACTACGAGCAGTTCTTC. As protein: CANTRGYYEQFF.

As concerns this clonotype: The junction and the germline gene differ at one end; a read error may be behind it. The V and J genes are TRBV11-1 and TRBJ2-7, with unresolved D. This CDR3 contains 14 residues. The germline V gene has CDR1 SGHAT and CDR2 FQDESV (reference sequence). CDR3 nucleotides: TGTGCCAGCAGCTCGTATTGGCCCCTATACGAGCAATACTTC. This translates into CASSSYWPLYEQYF.

A note on this clonotype: The CDR3 does not close with the conserved phenylalanine or tryptophan, likely indicating a read error. This chain connects TRBV14 to TRBJ2-1; D ambiguous. The CDR3 loop spans 12 amino acids. Germline loops: CDR1 SGHDN, CDR2 FVKESK. V lost 4 bases and J lost 9, with 10 bases in between. In nucleotides, the CDR3 is TGTGCCAGCAGCCCAAGGGCGAGTGAGCAGTTCTCC. It specifies CASSPRASEQFS.

The chain links TRBV11-2 to TRBJ2-6, with 10 positions matching TRBD1. CDR1 is SGHAT and CDR2 is FQNNGV in the germline V gene. This CDR3 has 21 amino acids. J gave up 0 bases and V 9 bases, and 20 bases lay outside the gene matches. DNA for the CDR3: TGTGCCAGTAGCATGAGGGGGGACAGGGGCATTTCCCTCTCTGGGGCCAACGTCCTGACTTTC. It translates to CASSMRGDRGISLSGANVLTF.

This clonotype is a singleton in its sample. This is likely a read error, given that the CDR3 carries no conserved phenylalanine or tryptophan at its end. V usage is TRBV7-9 and J usage is TRBJ1-4, with D possibly TRBD1 on 5 matching bases. The CDR3 is 15 residues long. The V end lost 4 bases, the J end lost 6 bases, and 15 bases lay between the germline ends. Germline V gene data show CDR1 as SEHNR and CDR2 as FQNEAQ (reference sequence). The CDR3 region is CASSSRMGLDEKLFS. DNA of the CDR3: TGTGCCAGCAGCTCCAGAATGGGGCTAGATGAAAAACTGTTTTCT.

For this clonotype: A read error may account for a junction end that differs from germline. This rearrangement joins TRBV5-4 to TRBJ2-2, with D perhaps assigned TRBD1 or TRBD2 (5 bases each). The CDR3 covers 13 residues. Per germline, CDR1 SGHNT and CDR2 YYREEE (reference sequence). CDR3 residues: CASSLADTGELFF. The CDR3, as DNA: TGTGCCAGCAGCTTGGCGGACACCGGGGAGCTGTTTTTC.

Worth noting for this clonotype: A junction boundary mismatches the germline segment, possibly from a read error. DNA for the CDR3: TGTGCCAACAGCTCCTACGGAGTGAGAGAAAAAATGTTTTTT. This sequence encodes CANSSYGVREKMFF. The chain uses TRBV7-8 and TRBJ1-4; D is unresolved. CDR3 length equals 14 residues. Germline CDR1 reads SGHVS; CDR2 reads FQNEAQ.

This clonotype was counted once. The junction differs from germline at one of its ends, possibly a read error. The chain combines TRBV13 with TRBJ2-3; 12 positions match TRBD1. The CDR3 consists of 15 residues. Germline values: CDR1 PRHDT, CDR2 FYEKMQ (reference sequence). The CDR3 region has the DNA TGTGCCAGTAGCCTTGGGACAGGGGGCACAGGTACGCAGTATTTT. It encodes CASSLGTGGTGTQYF.

This clonotype has only one observation. One end of the junction fails to match germline, which may point to a read error. The rearrangement joins TRBV12-3 or TRBV12-4 to TRBJ1-2, with no clear D. This CDR3 is built from 12 residues. Here the CDR3 reads CASSPTAGCYTF. CDR3 DNA sequence: TGTGCCAGCTCTCCTACTGCGGGGTGCTACACTTTC.

About this clonotype itself: A much larger clone lies one base from this, so it may be a read error. The rearrangement joins TRBV2 to TRBJ2-1, with D perhaps assigned TRBD1 or TRBD2 (5 bases each). The CDR3 is 18 residues long. The V end was cut by 2 bases, the J end by 2 bases, with 19 bases between. In germline, CDR1 is SNHLY, CDR2 FYNNEI. CDR3 sequence reads: CASSETGLGEITYNEQFF. CDR3 bases: TGTGCCAGCAGTGAAACAGGTCTGGGGGAGATCACCTACAATGAGCAGTTCTTC.

Ten or more counts support this clonotype. The chain links TRBV7-9 to TRBJ1-3, with D perhaps matching TRBD1 (6 bases). Germline V lookup: CDR1 SEHNR, CDR2 FQNEAQ (reference sequence). V gave up 6 bases and J gave up 6 bases, with 12 bases separating them. The CDR3 spans 13 residues. The CDR3 region is CASSKGDENTIYF. CDR3 DNA: TGTGCCAGCAGTAAGGGGGACGAAAACACCATATATTTT.

Points on this clonotype: One junction end does not reproduce the germline sequence, and a read error may be involved. The chain couples TRBV5-6 to TRBJ1-5; no clear D gene. Germline CDR1 reads SGHDT; CDR2 reads YYEEEE. The CDR3 length is 14 residues. The CDR3 DNA reads TGTGCCAGCAGCTTGGGGTATGATAAACAGCCCCTGCATTTT. Translating it yields CASSLGYDKQPLHF.

This clonotype occurred many times. The chain uses TRBV6-1 and TRBJ2-7; D gene unclear. V lost 5 bases, J lost 2 bases, and 13 bases lay in between. Germline CDR1 reads MNHNS; CDR2 reads SASEGT. CDR3 length: 14 amino acids. Here the CDR3 DNA reads TGTGCCAGCAGTCTTGGGTCCGGTCCCTACGAGCAGTACTTC. This gives the protein CASSLGSGPYEQYF.

Concerning this clonotype: The junction departs from germline at one end; a sequencing error may be responsible. This sequence joins TRBV14 and TRBJ1-5; D unclear. Germline CDR1 is SGHDN and CDR2 is FVKESK. This CDR3 is 13 amino acids long. CDR3 sequence (DNA): TGTGCCAGCAGCCAAGGACGGGTTCAGCCCCAGCGTTTT. Protein product: CASSQGRVQPQRF.

V gene TRBV6-5 combines with J gene TRBJ2-5; 8 bases line up with TRBD1. The trim removed 6 bases at V and 5 bases at J, leaving 8 bases unmatched. In germline, CDR1 is MNHEY, CDR2 SVGAGI. This CDR3 contains 14 residues. The DNA for the CDR3 is TGTGCCAGCAGCTACGCAGGGGGCAAGGAGACCCAGTACTTC. Translating gives CASSYAGGKETQYF.

This chain links TRBV5-5 with TRBJ2-5; 8 nucleotides line up with TRBD1. Per the germline V gene, CDR1 is SGHKS and CDR2 is YYEKEE (reference sequence). The J segment lost 14 bases and the V segment lost 4 bases, leaving 25 bases of the junction unmatched. The CDR3 is made up of 17 amino acids. The CDR3 sequence: CASSKIRDRLYQETHYF. CDR3 nucleotides: TGTGCCAGCAGCAAAATCCGGGACAGGTTGTACCAAGAGACTCATTACTTC.

Comment on this clonotype: The conserved phenylalanine or tryptophan is not found at the CDR3 terminus, so this likely reflects a read error. V is TRBV5-1 and J is TRBJ1-3; D is unclear. Per germline, CDR1 SGHRS and CDR2 YFSETQ. CDR3 length equals 16 residues. Trimming removed 0 bases at V and 5 bases at J, with 15 bases between. DNA of the CDR3: TGCGCCAGCAGCTTGGACGGGCAGAACCCTAGAAACACCATATATCTT. Protein product: CASSLDGQNPRNTIYL.

The chain employs TRBV7-8 and TRBJ2-1, with TRBD1 matching over 7 bases. CDR3 size: 17 residues. The V gene end was trimmed by 3 bases and the J gene end by 5 bases; junction bases not matched to a gene: 13. Germline CDR1 reads SGHVS; CDR2 reads FQNEAQ. In DNA, the CDR3 is TGTGCCAGCAGCTTCGGACAGGTGGCCCTGAGACACAATGAGCAGTTCTTC. Its protein product is CASSFGQVALRHNEQFF.